The rows below give T cell receptor beta chains drawn from one sample of a study of cytomegalovirus exposure and HLA in healthy donors. Data came from immunoSEQ multiplex PCR; TCRdb stores just in-frame clones and leaves some out. Counted here are tens of thousands of clones, roughly 87% occurring once; the ten biggest clones make up approximately 8%. Material for sequencing was PBMCs. The receptors were sampled from a woman in her 40s in good health and CMV-seropositive. Each CDR3 is given with its conserved first and last residue. The D gene is left open where the match is weak. Size is stated for part of the rows, as once, few or many counts, or as a class when the clone is expanded.

V gene	D gene	clone size	CDR3 length	J gene	CDR3 protein	CDR3 DNA
TRBV18	.	.	13	TRBJ1-1	CASNQGMNTEAFF	TGTGCCAGCAACCAGGGCATGAACACTGAAGCTTTCTTT
TRBV5-6	.	once	14	TRBJ2-7	CAGSFGRGNYEQYF	TGTGCCGGCAGCTTTGGTCGGGGGAACTACGAGCAGTACTTC
TRBV6-5	.	.	14	TRBJ2-7	CASSYSIPGGEQYF	TGTGCCAGCAGTTACTCGATTCCTGGAGGCGAGCAGTACTTC
TRBV4-1	TRBD1	once	16	TRBJ1-1	CASSQVGTGKRTEAFF	TGCGCCAGCAGCCAAGTTGGGACAGGGAAAAGAACTGAAGCTTTCTTT
TRBV19	.	once	12	TRBJ2-3	CASSSFSDTQYF	TGTGCCAGTAGTTCTTTCTCAGATACGCAGTATTTT
TRBV19	TRBD1	.	15	TRBJ2-7	CASSIAGQGSREQYF	TGTGCCAGTAGTATAGCCGGACAGGGAAGTCGCGAGCAGTACTTC
TRBV7-7	TRBD1	.	12	TRBJ2-3	CASRDTGGTQYF	TGTGCCAGCAGAGATACAGGGGGGACGCAGTATTTT
TRBV11-2	.	.	14	TRBJ2-5	CASSLWDFTGEQYF	TGTGCCAGCAGCCTATGGGACTTCACCGGGGAGCAGTACTTC
TRBV2	.	.	12	TRBJ1-1	CASKKLDTEAFF	TGTGCCAGCAAAAAACTCGACACTGAAGCTTTCTTT
TRBV6-1	TRBD1	.	15	TRBJ1-1	CASSEAGTGRTEAFF	TGTGCCAGCAGTGAAGCCGGGACAGGGCGCACTGAAGCTTTCTTT